This TCR beta chain was observed in a study of human thymus T cells. Sequencing used immunoSEQ multiplex PCR; TCRdb keeps in-frame clones, though not all of them. The table records some 120,000 clones, around 95% of them present only once. Study results and caveats: Unrelated individuals reportedly shared highly overlapping thymic TCR repertoires.

There are 15 residues in the CDR3. Concerning this clone: As yet, its antigen is unknown.

It was from resections taken during corrective heart surgery that the thymus tissue came. Healthy Finnish infants undergoing corrective surgery for congenital heart defects were the donors. Source material: thymus tissue. This receptor was identified in a boy under two years old with a congenital heart defect but otherwise immunologically healthy. The V and J genes are TRBV1 and TRBJ1-1. TRBV1 is a pseudogene locus. CDR3 sequence (DNA): TGCACCAGCAGCCAAGTGTTCCCCTTGAACACTGAAGCTTTCTTT. It codes for CTSSQVFPLNTEAFF.